This entry lists 21 T cell receptor beta chains sequenced from one sample in a study of blood T cells in healthy people across ages. A second PCR of roughly 7 to 11 cycles used a sample-barcoded 5' primer and a J-beta primer mix. TCRdb independently ran MiXCR on the 5' RACE reads; one entry per CDR3 protein. The repertoire holds hundreds of thousands of distinct CDR3 sequences, with under 25% as singletons. Source material: blood. Receptor source: a man in his 70s in good health.

This clonotype came up many times. The V and J genes are TRBV27 and TRBJ2-5; the match to TRBD2 covers 7 bases. The CDR3 sequence is 13 residues long. The junction had 6 bases not matched to a gene; V was cut back by 4 bases and J by 7 bases. Germline lookup yields CDR1 MNHEY and CDR2 SMNVEV (reference sequence). In DNA form, the CDR3 reads TGTGCCAGCAGTTCCGGACTAGGTGGGACCCAGTACTTC. As protein: CASSSGLGGTQYF.

This clonotype turned up a few times. This chain links TRBV12-3 or TRBV12-4 with TRBJ2-3; 9 bases align to TRBD2. Trimming at V came to 10 bases and at J to 1 base, leaving 6 bases not matched to a gene. The CDR3 runs to 14 residues. This CDR3 reads CANRRTSGTDTQYF. CDR3 coding DNA: TGTGCCAACAGGCGGACTAGCGGCACAGATACGCAGTATTTT.

This clonotype was recorded a few times. The chain couples TRBV28 to TRBJ2-2; weak D call: TRBD2 (6 bases). Germline assignment: CDR1 MDHEN and CDR2 SYDVKM. V was cut by 6 bases and J by 5 bases, with 16 bases left in between. The CDR3 length is 15 residues. The CDR3 reads CASRVAGRVTGELFF. CDR3 bases: TGTGCCAGCAGGGTTGCGGGAAGAGTGACCGGGGAGCTGTTTTTT.

This clonotype was picked up a small number of times. The V call is TRBV20-1, the J call TRBJ1-5, with a weak D call TRBD1 (6 bases). This CDR3 spans 14 amino acids. The V gene's germline CDR1 is DFQATT and CDR2 SNEGSKA (reference sequence). Trimming pared 6 bases from V and 5 bases from J, leaving 17 bases between. CDR3 bases: TGCAGTGCAGCCGGGACAAGCTCATATCAGCCCCAGCATTTT. It yields the protein CSAAGTSSYQPQHF.

The chain couples TRBV3-1 to TRBJ1-4; unclear D gene. The CDR3 runs to 13 residues. V gave up 6 bases and J gave up 3 bases, with 8 bases separating them. Per germline, CDR1 LGHDT and CDR2 YNNKEL (reference sequence). The CDR3 region has the DNA TGTGCCAGCAGTCAGAGACCTAATGAAAAACTGTTTTTT. Translation gives CASSQRPNEKLFF.

This clonotype was recorded many times. V is TRBV12-3 or TRBV12-4 and J is TRBJ2-1; unclear D gene. Trimming shortened V by 3 bases and J by 8 bases, and 8 bases separated the two germline ends. There are 12 residues in the CDR3. CDR3 in amino acids: CASSFTRDEQFF. CDR3 DNA sequence: TGTGCCAGCAGTTTTACACGGGATGAGCAGTTCTTC.

The rearrangement links TRBV27 to TRBJ1-4; TRBD1 matches 8 bases. Losses at the gene ends were 3 bases for V and 7 bases for J; bases not matched to a gene: 10. CDR1 and CDR2 (germline): MNHEY, SMNVEV (reference sequence). The CDR3 covers 16 residues. The CDR3 DNA follows: TGTGCCAGCAGTTTTAGATCGGACAGGGTGGGTGAAAAACTGTTTTTT. Translated: CASSFRSDRVGEKLFF. The complete variable domain, with remaining parts taken from reference TRBV27 and TRBJ1-4, reads EAQVTQNPRYLITVTGKKLTVTCSQNMNHEYMSWYRQDPGLGLRQIYYSMNVEVTDKGDVPEGYKVSRKEKRNFPLILESPSPNQTSLYFCASSFRSDRVGEKLFFGSGTQLSVL.

This clonotype was seen more than once but under ten times. CDR3 loop: CASSYFGANEKLFF. For the CDR3, the DNA is TGTGCCAGCAGTTACTTCGGGGCTAATGAAAAACTGTTTTTT. The chain joins TRBV6-6 to TRBJ1-4; no definite D call. The V gene lost 1 base and the J gene lost 3 bases, with 6 bases spanning the gap. The germline V gene encodes CDR1 MNHNY and CDR2 SVGAGI (reference sequence). This CDR3 comprises 14 residues.

This clonotype was picked up a small number of times. The chain recombines TRBV10-3 with TRBJ2-7; D call uncertain. Trimming took 6 bases from V and 3 from J, leaving 15 bases between them. Germline V gives CDR1 ENHRY, CDR2 SYGVKD. CDR3 size: 14 residues. DNA of the CDR3: TGTGCCATCAGCCAGTCGGAGACCAACTACGAGCAGTACTTC. It translates to CAISQSETNYEQYF.

This clonotype was observed a few times. The chain joins TRBV11-2 to TRBJ1-3; D might be TRBD1 (5 bases). This CDR3 is 14 amino acids long. The germline V and J ends were trimmed by 4 bases and 4 bases, with 11 bases remaining between them. Germline CDR1 and CDR2: SGHAT and FQNNGV. Written as DNA, the CDR3 is TGTGCCAGCAGCTCGGTGACAGCAGGAAACACCATATATTTT. It translates to CASSSVTAGNTIYF.

The chain couples TRBV5-1 to TRBJ2-3, with 14 bases matching TRBD2. Germline-derived CDR1 and CDR2 are SGHRS and YFSETQ. This CDR3 contains 19 residues. With 4 bases clipped from V and 6 bases from J, the junction kept 16 bases outside the gene matches. The CDR3 loop reads CASSPKGLAGARIMDTQYF. CDR3 DNA sequence: TGCGCCAGCAGCCCAAAGGGACTAGCGGGAGCAAGGATAATGGATACGCAGTATTTT.

This clonotype was counted a few times. This chain connects TRBV29-1 to TRBJ2-5, with D unresolved. Germline loops: CDR1 SQVTM, CDR2 ANQGSEA. V lost 4 bases and J 1 base, leaving 13 bases between the germline ends. The CDR3 contains 14 residues. The CDR3 DNA is TGCAGCGTTGTGTTGGCCGAACGCCAAGAGACCCAGTACTTC. This translates into CSVVLAERQETQYF.

This clonotype was observed many times. This chain connects TRBV5-1 to TRBJ2-2, with a possible D match to TRBD1 (6 bases). V lost 7 bases to trimming and J lost 2 bases, with 12 bases between them. The CDR3 totals 14 residues. Per the germline V gene, CDR1 is SGHRS and CDR2 is YFSETQ. This chain's CDR3 is CASQTGPNTGELFF. CDR3 nucleotide sequence: TGCGCCAGCCAGACAGGACCAAACACCGGGGAGCTGTTTTTT.

The chain employs TRBV5-1 and TRBJ2-5, with D tentatively TRBD1 (5 bases). The CDR3 is 15 residues long. Germline V gene lookup returns CDR1 SGHRS and CDR2 YFSETQ. Trimming cost V 0 bases and J 4 bases, with 13 bases left between them. This CDR3 reads CASSLGSRVPETQYF. CDR3 nucleotide sequence: TGCGCCAGCAGCTTGGGATCCAGGGTCCCAGAGACCCAGTACTTC.

This clonotype came up many times. CDR3 nucleotides: TGCAGTGCTAGACGTAGCGGGACGGACACCGGGGAGCTGTTTTTT. Protein: CSARRSGTDTGELFF. The chain uses TRBV20-1 and TRBJ2-2; 8 positions agree with TRBD2. CDR3 length: 15 amino acids. CDR1 and CDR2 (germline): DFQATT, SNEGSKA (reference sequence). Trimming cost V 2 bases and J 3 bases; bases outside gene matches: 5.

The chain combines TRBV20-1 with TRBJ2-5, with TRBD1 identical over 8 bases. Per the germline V gene, CDR1 is DFQATT and CDR2 is SNEGSKA (reference sequence). The CDR3 covers 14 residues. Unmatched junction bases numbered 4, after V lost 3 bases and J lost 1 base. CDR3 sequence: CSAREGQAQETQYF. CDR3 DNA: TGCAGTGCTAGGGAGGGACAGGCCCAAGAGACCCAGTACTTC.

The sample holds a few counts of this clonotype. CDR3 amino acids: CASSYLGQGEHEQYF. The CDR3 DNA is TGTGCCAGCAGTTACCTGGGACAGGGGGAACATGAGCAGTACTTC. The V call is TRBV6-6, the J call TRBJ2-7, with TRBD1 identical over 11 bases. After removal of 2 bases from V and 7 bases from J, the junction contained 7 bases not matched to a gene. The CDR3 is 15 residues long. CDR1 MNHNY and CDR2 SVGAGI come from the germline V gene (reference sequence).

The chain has TRBV24-1 and TRBJ2-5, with 7 bases fitting TRBD1. Matching the DNA end better, TRBJ2-7 makes the J call doubtful. The germline gives CDR1 KGHDR, CDR2 SFDVKD. CDR3 size: 16 residues. As DNA, the CDR3 is TGTGCCACCAGTGACAACGGACAGGTGGGGCGCGGCGAGCAGTACTTC. This translates into CATSDNGQVGRGEQYF.

This clonotype was seen a few times. The gene calls are TRBV18 and TRBJ2-1; 10 nucleotides align to TRBD2. The CDR3 is 14 residues long. Germline-derived CDR1 and CDR2 are KGHSH and LQKENI. V dropped 3 bases and J dropped 4; count of bases not matched to a gene: 0. CDR3 DNA: TGTGCCAGCTCACCTAGCGGGAGGTACAATGAGCAGTTCTTC. Translating gives CASSPSGRYNEQFF. Filled out from reference TRBV18 and TRBJ2-1, the complete variable domain reads NAGVMQNPRHLVRRRGQEARLRCSPMKGHSHVYWYRQLPEEGLKFMVYLQKENIIDESGMPKERFSAEFPKEGPSILRIQQVVRGDSAAYFCASSPSGRYNEQFFGPGTRLTVL.

The CDR3 spells CSATEGTSYNEQFF. CDR3 DNA sequence: TGCAGTGCTACAGAGGGGACTTCTTACAATGAGCAGTTCTTC. The chain has TRBV20-1 and TRBJ2-1; possibly TRBD2 for D (6 bases). Germline CDR1 and CDR2: DFQATT and SNEGSKA (reference sequence). V lost 4 bases and J 4 bases, leaving 14 bases between the germline ends. This CDR3 comprises 14 residues.

The J gene is TRBJ2-7, the V gene TRBV5-6; D is ambiguous. CDR3 length: 14 amino acids. Trimming left V 4 bases short and J 6 bases short, with 17 bases between. Germline V lookup: CDR1 SGHDT, CDR2 YYEEEE. The CDR3 protein is CASSPGRVWGEQYF. The CDR3 nucleotides are TGTGCCAGCAGCCCCGGAAGGGTATGGGGCGAGCAGTACTTC.